These 26 T cell receptor beta chains came from one sample sequenced in a study of T cells after yellow fever vaccination. One entry per CDR3 protein results from TCRdb running MiXCR on the 5' RACE reads. There are 100,000 to 150,000 distinct CDR3 sequences in the sample; roughly 9% occur only once, and almost 40% lies in the top ten. The sample was CD8+ T cells sorted from PBMCs, taken on the day of the yellow fever booster vaccination. Every receptor here comes from a man aged 18 to 29 who received the YFV17D yellow fever vaccine.

This clonotype was seen more than once but under ten times. CDR3 amino acids: CASSKSLSGANVLTF. CDR3 nucleotides: TGTGCCAGCAGTAAGTCCCTCTCTGGGGCCAACGTCCTGACTTTC. The chain carries TRBV28 and TRBJ2-6; D call uncertain. Deletions cut 5 bases from V and 0 bases from J, with 8 bases between. The CDR3 has 15 residues. The V gene's germline CDR1 is MDHEN and CDR2 SYDVKM.

This clonotype was detected only a few times. V and J are TRBV18 and TRBJ2-1; 13 bases match TRBD2. The CDR3 has 18 residues. Germline values: CDR1 KGHSH, CDR2 LQKENI. After removal of 3 bases from V and 0 bases from J, the junction contained 5 bases not matched to a gene. In DNA, the CDR3 is TGTGCCAGCTCACCCTGGACTAGCGGGGGTAACTCCTACAATGAGCAGTTCTTC. Translated, it gives CASSPWTSGGNSYNEQFF.

This clonotype was seen many times. The rearrangement uses TRBV29-1 and TRBJ1-2, with D unresolved. The ends were cut back, 7 bases at V and 11 bases at J, with 17 bases in the middle. From germline, CDR1 is SQVTM and CDR2 ANQGSEA. The CDR3 length is 11 residues. The chain's CDR3 is CSAWRQFEYTF. In DNA form, the CDR3 reads TGCAGCGCCTGGAGACAATTCGAGTACACCTTC.

This clonotype was recorded a few times. This sequence joins TRBV7-9 and TRBJ2-2; 7 bases match TRBD2. Germline V gives CDR1 SEHNR, CDR2 FQNEAQ (reference sequence). There are 17 residues in the CDR3. J gave up 4 bases and V 5 bases, and 13 bases lay outside the gene matches. CDR3 in amino acids: CASSPTQRGVITGELFF. CDR3 in DNA: TGTGCCAGCAGCCCTACCCAACGGGGGGTTATCACCGGGGAGCTGTTTTTT.

In this sample, this clonotype turned up many times. The gene calls are TRBV10-3 and TRBJ2-7; no firm D call. The CDR3 runs to 14 residues. Germline V gives CDR1 ENHRY, CDR2 SYGVKD. V was pared by 3 bases and J by 0 bases, with 9 bases between. DNA for the CDR3: TGTGCCATCAGTGACATAAGGAGCTCCTACGAGCAGTACGTC. Protein sequence: CAISDIRSSYEQYV.

The V call is TRBV29-1, the J call TRBJ2-3; D is undetermined. Deletions cut 4 bases from V and 6 bases from J, with 11 bases between. This CDR3 is built from 12 residues. The germline V gene has CDR1 SQVTM and CDR2 ANQGSEA. CDR3 in DNA: TGCAGCGTTGGGGGTAATACGGATACGCAGTATTTT. Its protein is CSVGGNTDTQYF.

A few counts support this clonotype. The chain recombines TRBV6-4 with TRBJ2-1; 7 bases map to TRBD2. The CDR3 consists of 15 residues. V shed 2 bases and J 4 bases; nucleotides not matched to a gene: 5. The germline CDR1 and CDR2 sequences are MRHNA and SNTAGT. The CDR3 region has the DNA TGTGCCAGCAGTGACGGGGGGGAGGAATACAATGAGCAGTTCTTC. This gives the protein CASSDGGEEYNEQFF.

The chain recombines TRBV7-9 with TRBJ2-7; 12 nucleotides agree with TRBD2. V was clipped by 5 bases and J by 6 bases; unmatched bases: 17. CDR1 and CDR2 from the germline V gene are SEHNR and FQNEAQ (reference sequence). This CDR3 contains 18 residues. CDR3 DNA: TGTGCCAGCAGCACCACCTTTGGGACTAGCGGGCGTAGACTCGAGCAGTACTTC. It is translated as CASSTTFGTSGRRLEQYF.

This chain joins TRBV7-3 and TRBJ2-3, with 14 positions matching TRBD2. Trimming at V came to 2 bases and at J to 2 bases, leaving 6 bases not matched to a gene. This CDR3 region has 18 residues. Germline CDR1 and CDR2: SGHTA and FQGTGA. The CDR3 protein is CASSLGLAGGLPTDTQYF. The CDR3 DNA is TGTGCCAGCAGCTTAGGACTAGCGGGGGGCCTTCCCACAGATACGCAGTATTTT.

The rearrangement uses TRBV6-5 and TRBJ2-7; D possibly corresponds to TRBD1 (6 bases). The CDR3 length is 15 residues. Germline CDR1 and CDR2: MNHEY and SVGAGI. Trimming cost V 6 bases and J 2 bases, with 17 bases left between them. CDR3 DNA sequence: TGTGCCAGCAGAAAAAGCTGGGACACCCCCTACGAGCAGTACTTC. Translation gives CASRKSWDTPYEQYF.

This clonotype was counted at least ten times. V usage is TRBV29-1 and J usage is TRBJ2-1; D not resolved. This CDR3 contains 10 residues. CDR1 is SQVTM, CDR2 ANQGSEA, per germline. With 5 bases removed from V and 6 bases from J, the gap between germline ends came to 5 bases. The CDR3 DNA is TGCAGCGTTTACGGCAATGAGCAGTTCTTC. It yields the protein CSVYGNEQFF.

This clonotype was counted only a few times. The rearrangement links TRBV6-5 to TRBJ1-1; D is possibly TRBD1 (5 bases). CDR1 MNHEY and CDR2 SVGAGI come from the germline V gene. CDR3 length: 14 residues. The V and J ends lost 7 bases and 2 bases respectively, with 14 bases between them. CDR3 in DNA: TGTGCCAGCACCTTGGGGCAGGGTAACACTGAAGCTTTCTTT. Amino acids: CASTLGQGNTEAFF.

This clonotype has only a few counts. The chain combines TRBV20-1 with TRBJ2-6; D uncertain. CDR3 size: 14 residues. V was pared by 3 bases and J by 0 bases, with 6 bases between. CDR1 is DFQATT and CDR2 is SNEGSKA in the germline V gene (reference sequence). This CDR3 reads CSASLASGANVLTF. Written as DNA, the CDR3 is TGCAGTGCTAGTTTAGCCTCTGGGGCCAACGTCCTGACTTTC.

This chain joins TRBV7-9 and TRBJ1-1; maybe TRBD1 (5 bases). This CDR3 spans 15 amino acids. V dropped 2 bases and J dropped 0 bases, with 10 bases sitting between them. Germline V gives CDR1 SEHNR, CDR2 FQNEAQ (reference sequence). CDR3 nucleotide sequence: TGTGCCAGCAGCTTAAATCAGGGACTGAACACTGAAGCTTTCTTT. This encodes CASSLNQGLNTEAFF.

This clonotype was seen repeatedly, ten times or more. The chain employs TRBV4-1 and TRBJ2-7; D call uncertain. Germline loops: CDR1 MGHRA, CDR2 YSYEKL. The CDR3 contains 14 residues. Deletions cut 4 bases from V and 6 bases from J, with 16 bases between. For the CDR3, the DNA is TGCGCCAGCAGCCGAAGCCTGGAGTGGGGCGAGCAGTACGTC. Its protein is CASSRSLEWGEQYV.

This clonotype was recorded a few times. The genes are TRBV29-1 and TRBJ2-5; 11 bases fit TRBD1. The CDR3 runs to 18 residues. The germline gives CDR1 SQVTM, CDR2 ANQGSEA. Trimming cost V 0 bases and J 7 bases; bases outside gene matches: 16. The CDR3 protein is CSVEDPTIPDRGQGTQYF. CDR3 nucleotide sequence: TGCAGCGTTGAAGATCCCACCATCCCGGACAGGGGGCAGGGGACCCAGTACTTC.

This clonotype turned up a few times. CDR3 sequence: CASSYFRGLGAEAFF. CDR3 nucleotides: TGTGCCAGCAGTTATTTCAGGGGGCTCGGTGCTGAAGCTTTCTTT. The rearrangement links TRBV28 to TRBJ1-1, with 8 bases fitting TRBD1. This CDR3 has 15 residues. Trimming took 4 bases from V and 6 from J; bases not matched to a gene: 10. In germline, CDR1 is MDHEN, CDR2 SYDVKM.

The chain joins TRBV7-9 to TRBJ2-5; D might be TRBD2 (5 bases). V was cut by 5 bases and J by 5 bases, with 18 bases left in between. Germline-derived CDR1 and CDR2 are SEHNR and FQNEAQ (reference sequence). The CDR3 spans 15 residues. The CDR3 protein is CASSQRGLPEETQYF. The CDR3 DNA reads TGTGCCAGCAGCCAACGAGGGCTACCTGAGGAGACCCAGTACTTC.

This clonotype showed up many times. The chain links TRBV29-1 to TRBJ2-7, with 8 nucleotides matching TRBD1. The V gene's germline CDR1 is SQVTM and CDR2 ANQGSEA. The V segment lost 4 bases and the J segment 6 bases; nucleotides outside the gene matches: 2. The length of the CDR3 is 11 residues. CDR3 nucleotide sequence: TGCAGCGTTGGGACAGGGCTCGAGCAGTACGTC. It encodes CSVGTGLEQYV.

This clonotype was recorded a few times. This chain uses TRBV29-1 with TRBJ2-3; D is uncertain. Per the germline V gene, CDR1 is SQVTM and CDR2 is ANQGSEA. Trimming took 1 base from V and 2 from J, leaving 10 bases between them. This CDR3 comprises 14 residues. The CDR3 loop reads CSVEGLENTDTQYF. The CDR3 nucleotides are TGCAGCGTTGAAGGCCTCGAAAACACAGATACGCAGTATTTT.

This clonotype has more than one count but fewer than ten. The chain couples TRBV20-1 to TRBJ2-5; 10 nucleotides match TRBD1. CDR3 length equals 15 residues. J lost 1 base, V lost 0 bases, and 2 bases had no gene match. Germline CDR1 reads DFQATT; CDR2 reads SNEGSKA (reference sequence). CDR3 nucleotide sequence: TGCAGTGCTAGAGATTGGGACAGGGGCCAAGAGACCCAGTACTTC. Translation: CSARDWDRGQETQYF.

This clonotype was observed a few times. V usage is TRBV4-3 and J usage is TRBJ2-1, with TRBD2 matching 7 bases. CDR3 length: 15 residues. V shed 2 bases, J shed 5 bases, and the junction held 6 bases outside the gene matches. Germline CDR1 LGHNA, CDR2 YSLEER. CDR3 sequence: CASSQFPRGDNEQFF. The CDR3 coding sequence is TGCGCCAGCAGCCAATTCCCTCGGGGGGACAATGAGCAGTTCTTC.

This clonotype was detected ten times or more. The V gene is TRBV11-2, the J gene TRBJ2-3; TRBD1 matches 8 bases. Trimming removed 1 base from V and 5 bases from J; junction bases left unmatched: 5. Germline CDR1 is SGHAT and CDR2 is FQNNGV. This CDR3 contains 15 residues. The CDR3 nucleotides read TGTGCCAGCAGCTTAGGCACAGGGGGACAAGATACGCAGTATTTT. It specifies CASSLGTGGQDTQYF.

This clonotype was seen more than once but under ten times. The chain carries TRBV12-3 or TRBV12-4 and TRBJ2-5, with TRBD2 matching over 9 bases. V dropped 5 bases and J dropped 3; count of bases not matched to a gene: 4. This CDR3 is 14 amino acids long. For the CDR3, the DNA is TGTGCCAGCAGTCTCAGGACTAGCGAAGAGACCCAGTACTTC. Translating it yields CASSLRTSEETQYF.

The chain is built from TRBV5-1 and TRBJ2-7; TRBD1 is a possible D gene (7 bases). CDR1 and CDR2 (germline): SGHRS, YFSETQ. The CDR3 loop spans 14 amino acids. V lost 6 bases, J lost 0 bases, and 13 bases lay in between. DNA for the CDR3: TGCGCCAGCACCCCAGGGGGGTTCTCCTACGAGCAGTACTTC. Residues: CASTPGGFSYEQYF.

This clonotype was recorded many times. The chain has TRBV3-1 and TRBJ2-7; 11 bases are a match to TRBD2. With 5 bases clipped from V and 0 bases from J, the junction kept 3 bases outside the gene matches. Germline CDR1 LGHDT, CDR2 YNNKEL (reference sequence). The CDR3 is 15 residues long. CDR3 coding DNA: TGTGCCAGCAGCACCGGGACTAGCGGCTCCTACGAGCAGTACTTC. It codes for CASSTGTSGSYEQYF.